This T cell receptor (beta chain) was captured by sequencing in a study of beta chain features in type 1 diabetes (dated by TCRdb to 2017 to 2018). Concerning the study at large: Patients and healthy donors did not differ in mean age, gender distribution, total cell number or subset yield. A total of about 110 million sorted cells were examined across all samples, and the number of cells per subset was strongly correlated with RNA yield. In the study, recently diagnosed type 1 diabetes patients and matched healthy donors were compared on the TCRB repertoires of their sorted circulating CD4+ T cell subsets. Regulatory and stem cell-like memory subsets were obtained from only 8 patients and roughly 8 healthy donors, while naive and central memory subsets were obtained from all 30 or so donors.

From each donor, a single peripheral blood sample of approximately 0.11 L on average was drawn into heparinised tubes. A BD FACSAria II was used to sort naive, central memory, regulatory and stem cell-like memory CD4+ T cells with a panel that included CD45RO, CCR7, CD25, CD127, CD95 and CD27. Every sorted population had a purity above 95%. PBMCs were separated immediately by Lymphoprep density gradient centrifugation and were stained directly, without being cultured. So that batch effects would be minimized, each experiment stained and sorted samples in pairs, pairing one healthy donor with one patient. Study-wide conclusions, independent of this receptor: In all four CD4+ subsets, TCRB CDR3 length was moderately but significantly shorter in type 1 diabetes patients. Naive, central memory and regulatory TCRB repertoires appeared to be more similar among patients than among healthy donors. Because the HLA sub-analyses included only small numbers of individuals, any influence of HLA type on TCRB rearrangement was left unresolved. Shorter templates might be favored by PCR, yet because patient and control samples were amplified and corrected together, any such skew would affect both groups equally. Because cDNA rather than genomic DNA was sequenced, highly expressing activated cells could have been over-represented, although no difference in activation and CD3 levels was found between groups. Fewer insertions and more nucleotide deletions at VDJ recombination sites were observed in patients with type 1 diabetes, implying thymic rearrangement abnormalities.

Comment on this clone: Its antigen is unknown. Within one base of it there is no much larger clone, and no base qualities were kept.

The germline V gene yields SGHAT for CDR1 and FQNNGV for CDR2. The CDR3 has 17 amino acids, counting the end cysteine and phenylalanine. The read is trimmed to its CDR3 DNA, 51 bases read in frame from base 1. Between the V and J ends, shortened by 3 bases and 7 bases respectively, the junction contains 25 bases. The entire amount of isolated RNA was reverse transcribed using the High Capacity cDNA Reverse Transcription Kit, so the sequenced TCRB transcripts were expressed ones. Naive, central memory and regulatory T cell samples underwent deep immunoSEQ sequencing, averaging roughly 3.5 million total reads per sample. After sorted cells were lysed in RLT buffer, RNA was extracted with DNase-treated RNeasy Micro or Mini kits, with the choice depending on cell number. To prevent cross-contamination, each cell subset was processed individually, whereas patient and healthy donor samples were processed jointly. The immunoSEQ multiplex PCR was used to amplify TCRB sequences from cDNA, generating 87-bp fragments that spanned the CDR3 region. Sequencing of the amplicons was done on the Illumina HiSeq platform. Per the original workflow: Synthetic template baselines were used to correct PCR bias computationally, reads within Hamming distance 2 were collapsed, and singletons that could not be merged were discarded. Reads were aligned against IMGT to assign V, D and J genes, CDR3 length and insertions or deletions at six rearrangement sites. Within each subset, clonotype counts were normalized to the number of sorted cells before true diversity and Gini coefficients were calculated with the tcR R package. The overlap coefficient, calculated on TCRB nucleotide sequences, was used to quantify repertoire sharing. Out-of-frame TCRB sequences from naive cells were analyzed as a proxy for the pre-selection repertoire. The table was pulled from immuneACCESS by TCRdb, which kept in-frame rearrangements only. Such tables lose some clones; where checked, under half of the loss comes from unresolved V genes, and the rest has no known cause. The V and J calls and clone size were taken over from that table, and D and trimming were inferred from the DNA. The sample profile shows 350,000 or so clones; around 20% of them were found once. The ten largest clonotypes hold approximately 0.046% of the sample.

This receptor was obtained from a woman in her late teens or twenties in good health. The specimen was naive CD4+ T cells from blood. In light of the paper, this sample's cell subset or site label describes: true naive CD4+ T cells. The chain links TRBV11-2 with TRBJ2-7, with a tentative D gene TRBD1 over 6 matching bases. The DNA sequence follows: TGTGCCAGCAGCTTGGCTCACAGGGACCTTTGGCCGCGGGAGCAGTACTTC. This gives the protein CASSLAHRDLWPREQYF.